Listed below are T cell receptor beta chains from one sample, sequenced in a study of blood T cell repertoires in COVID-19. The repertoire was sequenced with immunoSEQ multiplex PCR; TCRdb's copy has only in-frame clones and lacks some. The repertoire holds 200,000 to 250,000 clones, with 70% to 90% as singletons. Sequenced: peripheral blood. The receptors originated from a woman in her seventies with COVID-19, enrolled during active disease. Each CDR3 is given with its conserved first and last residue. A D gene is named only where the DNA matches it firmly. Not every row has a clone size; where given, it reads once, few, many or a size class.

D	J	V	size	CDR3	DNA
-	TRBJ2-4	TRBV7-2	-	CASSLRHGLAKNIQYF	TGTGCCAGCAGCCTCCGACACGGCCTAGCCAAAAACATTCAGTACTTC
TRBD1	TRBJ1-2	TRBV2	-	CASSFTTGDYGYTF	TGTGCCAGCAGTTTCACAACAGGGGACTATGGCTACACCTTC
-	TRBJ1-2	TRBV10-3	-	CAISRGDGYTF	TGTGCCATCAGTAGAGGAGATGGCTACACCTTC
TRBD1	TRBJ2-7	TRBV10-3	-	CAIGDPGQGAYEQYF	TGTGCCATAGGGGACCCGGGACAGGGCGCCTACGAGCAGTACTTC
-	TRBJ1-6	TRBV27	-	CASSSGYKSSPLHF	TGTGCCAGCAGTAGCGGATACAAAAGTTCACCCCTCCACTTT
TRBD1	TRBJ2-7	TRBV9	-	CASSVAPGTGGAYEQYF	TGTGCCAGCAGCGTAGCTCCAGGGACAGGGGGCGCTTACGAGCAGTACTTC
TRBD1	TRBJ1-1	TRBV19	few	CASSIAGTANTEAFF	TGTGCCAGTAGTATAGCCGGGACAGCGAACACTGAAGCTTTCTTT
-	TRBJ1-2	TRBV5-1	-	CASSTDGGNYGYTF	TGCGCCAGCAGCACCGACGGAGGTAACTATGGCTACACCTTC
TRBD1	TRBJ2-2	TRBV9	-	CASSVRDRLNTGELFF	TGTGCCAGCAGCGTAAGGGACAGGTTGAACACCGGGGAGCTGTTTTTT
TRBD1	TRBJ1-4	TRBV5-1	-	CASSLVQGQLNEKLFF	TGCGCCAGCAGCTTGGTTCAGGGACAGCTTAATGAAAAACTGTTTTTT
TRBD1	TRBJ2-1	TRBV2	-	CASSITGTGPNEQFF	TGTGCCAGCAGCATAACCGGGACAGGACCCAATGAGCAGTTCTTC
-	TRBJ1-1	TRBV24-1	-	CATSDGSTNTEAFF	TGTGCCACCAGTGATGGCAGTACGAACACTGAAGCTTTCTTT
TRBD2	TRBJ2-1	TRBV7-2	-	CASSTGTSGSNEQFF	TGTGCCAGCAGCACCGGGACTAGCGGGAGTAATGAGCAGTTCTTC
TRBD1	TRBJ2-1	TRBV7-2	few	CASSLRDRAVNEQFF	TGTGCCAGCAGCCTCCGGGACAGGGCCGTCAATGAGCAGTTCTTC
-	TRBJ2-1	TRBV5-8	-	CASSFTGREPNEQFF	TGTGCCAGCAGCTTTACCGGGAGAGAGCCCAATGAGCAGTTCTTC
TRBD2	TRBJ2-4	TRBV7-2	-	CASSQGLAINIQYF	TGTGCCAGCAGCCAGGGACTAGCGATCAACATTCAGTACTTC
-	TRBJ2-5	TRBV5-4	-	CASSPVRARGETQYF	TGTGCCAGCAGCCCTGTCCGGGCCCGAGGGGAGACCCAGTACTTC
-	TRBJ2-2	TRBV5-5	-	CASSSPPGSQGFTGELFF	TGTGCCAGCAGCTCACCCCCCGGGAGTCAGGGATTCACCGGGGAGCTGTTTTTT
TRBD1	TRBJ1-2	TRBV19	-	CASSPGTVYGYTF	TGTGCCAGTAGCCCCGGGACAGTCTATGGCTACACCTTC
-	TRBJ2-1	TRBV5-1	-	CASSLGDNNEQFF	TGCGCCAGCAGCCTCGGGGATAACAATGAGCAGTTCTTC
-	TRBJ1-1	TRBV20-1	few	CSEVRRGMAFF	TGCAGTGAGGTACGTCGGGGAATGGCTTTCTTT
TRBD1	TRBJ1-5	TRBV10-3	-	CAISPQGARGNQPQHF	TGTGCCATCAGTCCGCAGGGGGCGCGGGGCAATCAGCCCCAGCATTTT
-	TRBJ1-2	TRBV29-1	-	CSGRANYGYTF	TGCAGCGGCAGGGCAAACTATGGCTACACCTTC
-	TRBJ1-1	TRBV6-5	few	CASSYLQGARRAEAFF	TGTGCCAGCAGTTACCTACAGGGCGCGCGGAGAGCTGAAGCTTTCTTT
-	TRBJ1-3	TRBV3-1/TRBV3-2	-	CASSPGYALPGNTIYF	TGTGCCAGCAGCCCGGGGTACGCCCTCCCAGGAAACACCATATATTTT
-	TRBJ1-1	TRBV21-1	-	CASSKMRGINTEAFF	TGTGCCAGCAGCAAAATGCGCGGAATCAACACTGAAGCTTTCTTT
TRBD2	TRBJ2-1	TRBV7-2	-	CASSLAGAGGWNEQFF	TGTGCCAGCAGCTTAGCCGGCGCGGGGGGGTGGAATGAGCAGTTCTTC
TRBD1	TRBJ1-3	TRBV27	once	CASRETGAGNTIYF	TGTGCCAGCAGAGAAACAGGGGCTGGAAACACCATATATTTT
-	TRBJ2-1	TRBV7-9	-	CASSRTAYNEQFF	TGTGCCAGCAGCCGGACAGCTTACAATGAGCAGTTCTTC
-	TRBJ1-4	TRBV19	-	CASSTAVEGNEKLFF	TGTGCCAGTAGTACCGCGGTGGAGGGTAATGAAAAACTGTTTTTT
-	TRBJ1-6	TRBV6-5	few	CASSYSGRVYSPLHF	TGTGCCAGCAGTTACTCGGGCAGGGTTTATTCACCCCTCCACTTT
TRBD1	TRBJ1-1	TRBV5-6	once	CASSQQGGTEAFF	TGTGCCAGCAGCCAACAGGGGGGAACTGAAGCTTTCTTT
-	TRBJ1-1	TRBV7-9	-	CASSNTGSNTEAFF	TGTGCCAGCAGCAACACAGGGAGTAACACTGAAGCTTTCTTT
TRBD2	TRBJ2-7	TRBV5-5	-	CASSLTGTSGDRQYF	TGTGCCAGCAGCCTAACAGGGACTAGCGGGGACCGTCAGTACTTC
TRBD2	TRBJ2-1	TRBV2	few	CASIPRGGTRRADEQFF	TGTGCCAGCATTCCCAGGGGAGGGACTAGACGGGCCGATGAGCAGTTCTTC
TRBD1	TRBJ1-2	TRBV4-3	-	CASSQEGQVGYTF	TGCGCCAGCAGCCAAGAGGGACAGGTCGGCTACACCTTC
TRBD2	TRBJ2-7	TRBV2	-	CASSETTSGTYEQYF	TGTGCCAGCAGTGAAACGACTAGCGGGACCTACGAGCAGTACTTC
TRBD1	TRBJ2-1	TRBV2	-	CASSQGQYNEQFF	TGTGCCAGCAGTCAGGGACAGTACAATGAGCAGTTCTTC
TRBD2	TRBJ2-1	TRBV15	-	CATSNLAGGYNEQFF	TGTGCCACCAGCAACCTAGCGGGAGGGTACAATGAGCAGTTCTTC
TRBD2	TRBJ2-5	TRBV18	once	CASSPGLERETQYF	TGTGCCAGCTCACCAGGACTAGAGAGGGAGACCCAGTACTTC
TRBD2	TRBJ2-2	TRBV7-9	-	CASTSVGPGGTGELFF	TGTGCCAGCACCTCAGTTGGGCCGGGGGGCACCGGGGAGCTGTTTTTT